This T cell receptor (beta chain) was retrieved from a study of blood T cell repertoires in COVID-19. The wider study: T cells, B-cell-depleted T cells, or PBMCs provided the cDNA or gDNA that served as material.

The CDR3 is made up of 16 amino acids. The V gene lost 4 bases and the J gene lost 5 bases, with 18 bases spanning the gap. The germline CDR1 and CDR2 sequences are SNHLY and FYNNEI. In the original analysis: How many nucleated cells were present was estimated from reference gene primer amplification. Here immunoSEQ multiplex PCR was the method, and the copy in TCRdb shows in-frame clones only, minus some. Clone size and the V and J calls come from that table; the DNA yielded D and trimming. The table lists 180,000 or so clones, 85% to 90% of them singletons, with 3.7% in the top ten. The chain couples TRBV2 to TRBJ2-1; D perhaps matches TRBD2 (7 bases). Input material: peripheral blood. This TCR came from a man between 18 and 29 years old with active or convalescent COVID-19. The CDR3 sequence: CASSARGPELDNEQFF. The CDR3 bases are TGTGCCAGCAGTGCGCGGGGGCCCGAGTTGGACAATGAGCAGTTCTTC.